This TCR beta chain comes out of a study of response to subunit inactivated influenza vaccine. Each CDR3 protein is one row after TCRdb ran MiXCR on the RT-PCR reads. The table records 150,000 to 200,000 distinct CDR3 sequences, less than 15% of them present only once. CDR1 and CDR2 from the germline V gene are MNHEY and SVGAGI. The CDR3 loop spans 14 amino acids. Trimming removed 0 bases at V and 4 bases at J, with 9 bases between. This clonotype was recorded many times. These data were also filed under a second study, of T cells expressing NK-cell markers. In that study: Beta-chain TCR cDNA was generated via 5'RACE template switching with UMIs. Underlying the TCR beta repertoires were sorted CD3+CD56+NKG2C+, CD3+CD56+NKG2C- and CD3+CD56-NKG2C+ T cells.

The clonotype comes from a man in his forties or fifties who received an inactivated influenza vaccine. The source material was CD8+ T cells sorted from PBMCs, sampled about 12 days after vaccination. The chain has TRBV6-5 and TRBJ1-2, with D unclear. The CDR3 loop is CASSYSGPSYGYTF. DNA of the CDR3: TGTGCCAGCAGTTACTCCGGACCGAGCTATGGCTACACCTTC.